This T cell receptor beta chain was found in a study of blood T cells in healthy people across ages. Study conclusions and caveats: Significant beta diversity loss was already apparent by age about 39, declining roughly linearly.

It was with a sample-barcoded 5' primer and a J-beta primer mix that a second PCR of roughly 6 to 12 cycles was run. One entry per CDR3 protein results from TCRdb running MiXCR on the 5' RACE reads. The top ten hold 13% of the sample, which has 980,000 or so distinct CDR3 sequences, roughly 48% seen once. This clonotype was observed a few times. Its antigen is undetermined. There are 15 residues in the CDR3. V lost 6 bases to trimming and J lost 6 bases, with 21 bases between them. The germline gives CDR1 DFQATT, CDR2 SNEGSKA (reference sequence). Sequenced material: blood. The rearrangement links TRBV20-1 to TRBJ2-1, with D possibly TRBD2 on 6 matching bases. The receptor was derived from a man in his thirties or forties in good health. CDR3 sequence reads: CSATGGGVQFNEQFF. The DNA of the CDR3 is TGCAGTGCAACGGGCGGCGGGGTCCAATTCAATGAGCAGTTCTTC.